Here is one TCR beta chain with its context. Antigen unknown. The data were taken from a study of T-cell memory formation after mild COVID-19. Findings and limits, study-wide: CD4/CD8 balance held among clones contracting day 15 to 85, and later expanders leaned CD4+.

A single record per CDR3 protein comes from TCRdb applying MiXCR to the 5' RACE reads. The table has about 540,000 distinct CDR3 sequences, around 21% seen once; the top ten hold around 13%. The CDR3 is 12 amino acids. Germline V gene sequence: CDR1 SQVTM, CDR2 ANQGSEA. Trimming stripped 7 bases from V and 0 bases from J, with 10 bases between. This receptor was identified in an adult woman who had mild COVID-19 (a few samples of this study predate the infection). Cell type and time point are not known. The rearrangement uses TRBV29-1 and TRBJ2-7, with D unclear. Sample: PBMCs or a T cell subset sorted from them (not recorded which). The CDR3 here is CSALSFSYEQYF. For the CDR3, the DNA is TGCAGCGCTCTTAGTTTCTCCTACGAGCAGTACTTC.